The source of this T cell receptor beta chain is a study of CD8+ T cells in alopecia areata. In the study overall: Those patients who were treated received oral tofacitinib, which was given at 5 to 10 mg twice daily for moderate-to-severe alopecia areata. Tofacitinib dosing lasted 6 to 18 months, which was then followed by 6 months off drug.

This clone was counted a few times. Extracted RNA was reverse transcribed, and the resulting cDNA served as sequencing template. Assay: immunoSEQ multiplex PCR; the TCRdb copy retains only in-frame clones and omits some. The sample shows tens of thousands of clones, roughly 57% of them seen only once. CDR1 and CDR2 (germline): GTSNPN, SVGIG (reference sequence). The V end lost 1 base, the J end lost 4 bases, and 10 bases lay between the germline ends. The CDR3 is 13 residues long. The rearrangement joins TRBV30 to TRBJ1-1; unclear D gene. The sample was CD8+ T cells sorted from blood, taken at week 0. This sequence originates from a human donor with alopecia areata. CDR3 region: CAWSEGVSTEAFF. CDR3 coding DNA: TGTGCCTGGAGTGAAGGAGTCTCCACTGAAGCTTTCTTT.